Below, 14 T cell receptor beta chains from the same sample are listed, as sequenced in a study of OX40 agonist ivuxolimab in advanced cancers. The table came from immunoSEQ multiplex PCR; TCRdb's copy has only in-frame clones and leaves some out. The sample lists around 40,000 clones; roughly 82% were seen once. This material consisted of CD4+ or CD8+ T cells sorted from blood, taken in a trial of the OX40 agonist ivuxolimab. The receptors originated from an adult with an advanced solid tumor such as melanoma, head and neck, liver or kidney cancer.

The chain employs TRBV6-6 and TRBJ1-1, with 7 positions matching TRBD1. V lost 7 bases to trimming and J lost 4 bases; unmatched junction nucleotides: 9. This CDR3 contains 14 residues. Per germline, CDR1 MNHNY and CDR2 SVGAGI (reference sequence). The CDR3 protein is CASTGTVVSTEAFF. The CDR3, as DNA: TGTGCCAGCACTGGGACAGTTGTTTCCACTGAAGCTTTCTTT.

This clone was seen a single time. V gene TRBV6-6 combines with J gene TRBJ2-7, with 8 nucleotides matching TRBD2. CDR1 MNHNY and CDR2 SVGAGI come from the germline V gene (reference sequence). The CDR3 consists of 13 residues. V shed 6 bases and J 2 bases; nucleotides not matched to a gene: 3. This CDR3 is CASRAGGTYEQYF. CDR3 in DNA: TGTGCCAGCAGGGCGGGGGGAACCTACGAGCAGTACTTC.

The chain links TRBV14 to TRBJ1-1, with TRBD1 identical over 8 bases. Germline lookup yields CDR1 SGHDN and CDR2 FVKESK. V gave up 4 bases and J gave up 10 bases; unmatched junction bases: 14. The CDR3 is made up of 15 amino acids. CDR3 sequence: CASSRRTGGAGGAFF. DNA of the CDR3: TGTGCCAGCAGCCGACGAACAGGGGGGGCAGGGGGAGCTTTCTTT.

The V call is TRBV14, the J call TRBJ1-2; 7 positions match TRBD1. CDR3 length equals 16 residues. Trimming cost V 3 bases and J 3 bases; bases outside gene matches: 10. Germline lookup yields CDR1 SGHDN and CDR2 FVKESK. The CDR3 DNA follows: TGTGCCAGCAGCCACTCACCGACAGGGACAGACTATGGCTACACCTTC. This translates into CASSHSPTGTDYGYTF.

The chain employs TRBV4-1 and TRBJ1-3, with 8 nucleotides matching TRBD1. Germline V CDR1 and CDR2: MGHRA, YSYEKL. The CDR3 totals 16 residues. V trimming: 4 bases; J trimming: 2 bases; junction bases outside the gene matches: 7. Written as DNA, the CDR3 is TGCGCCAGCAGCCGCCAGGACAGGGACCCTGGAAACACCATATATTTT. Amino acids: CASSRQDRDPGNTIYF.

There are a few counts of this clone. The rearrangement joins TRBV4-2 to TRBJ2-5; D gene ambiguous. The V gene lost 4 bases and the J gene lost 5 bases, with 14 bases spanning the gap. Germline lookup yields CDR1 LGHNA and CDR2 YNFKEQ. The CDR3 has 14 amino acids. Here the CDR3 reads CASSPKEGKETQYF. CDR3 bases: TGTGCCAGCAGCCCTAAGGAAGGGAAGGAGACCCAGTACTTC.

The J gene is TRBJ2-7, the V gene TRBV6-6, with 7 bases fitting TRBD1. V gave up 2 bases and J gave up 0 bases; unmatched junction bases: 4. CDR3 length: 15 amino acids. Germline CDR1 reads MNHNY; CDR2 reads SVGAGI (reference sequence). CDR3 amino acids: CASSYLRDSSYEQYF. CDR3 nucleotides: TGTGCCAGCAGTTACCTAAGGGACAGCTCCTACGAGCAGTACTTC.

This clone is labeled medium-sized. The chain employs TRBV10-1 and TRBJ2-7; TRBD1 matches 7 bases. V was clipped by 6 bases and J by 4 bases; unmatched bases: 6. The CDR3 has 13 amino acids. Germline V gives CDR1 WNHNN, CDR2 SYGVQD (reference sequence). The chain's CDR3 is CASSRDRRYEQYF. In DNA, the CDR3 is TGCGCCAGCAGCCGGGACAGACGATACGAGCAGTACTTC.

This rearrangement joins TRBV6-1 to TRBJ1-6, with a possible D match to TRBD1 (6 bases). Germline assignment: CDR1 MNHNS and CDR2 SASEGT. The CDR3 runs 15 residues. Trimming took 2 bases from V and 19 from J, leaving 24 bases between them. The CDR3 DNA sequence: TGTGCCAGCAGTGAATTAGGGGCAGGGGCAATGACCGGACACTTT. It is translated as CASSELGAGAMTGHF.

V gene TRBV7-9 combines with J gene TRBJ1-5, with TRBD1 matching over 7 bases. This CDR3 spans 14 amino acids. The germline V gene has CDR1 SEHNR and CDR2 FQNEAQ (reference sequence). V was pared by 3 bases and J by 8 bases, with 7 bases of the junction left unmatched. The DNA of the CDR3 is TGTGCCAGCAGCTTTTCGACAGGGTACGAGCCCCAGCATTTT. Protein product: CASSFSTGYEPQHF.

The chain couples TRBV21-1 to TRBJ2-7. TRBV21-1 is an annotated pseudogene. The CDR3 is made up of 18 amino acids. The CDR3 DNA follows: TGTGCCAGCAGCAAAGAGGGCCGGCCTCCTAAAAGATCCTACGAGCAGTACTTC. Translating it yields CASSKEGRPPKRSYEQYF.

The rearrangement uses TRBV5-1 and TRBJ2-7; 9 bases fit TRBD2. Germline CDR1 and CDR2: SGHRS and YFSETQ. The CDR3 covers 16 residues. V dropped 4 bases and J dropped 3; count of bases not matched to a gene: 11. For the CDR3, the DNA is TGCGCCAGCAGCGTCGGAAGACTAGCGGAAGACTACGAGCAGTACTTC. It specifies CASSVGRLAEDYEQYF.

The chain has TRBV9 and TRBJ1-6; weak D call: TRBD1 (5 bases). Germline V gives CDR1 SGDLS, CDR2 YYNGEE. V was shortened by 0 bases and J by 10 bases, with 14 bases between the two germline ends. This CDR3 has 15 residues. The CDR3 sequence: CASSVAVGASSPLHF. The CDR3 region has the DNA TGTGCCAGCAGCGTAGCGGTAGGGGCAAGCTCACCCCTCCACTTT.

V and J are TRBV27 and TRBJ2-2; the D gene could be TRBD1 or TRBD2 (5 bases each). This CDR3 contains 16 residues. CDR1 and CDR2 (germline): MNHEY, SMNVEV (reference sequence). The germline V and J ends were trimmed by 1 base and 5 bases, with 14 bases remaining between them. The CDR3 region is CASSLFRQGGTGELFF. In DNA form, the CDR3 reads TGTGCCAGCAGTTTATTCCGGCAGGGCGGGACCGGGGAGCTGTTTTTT.